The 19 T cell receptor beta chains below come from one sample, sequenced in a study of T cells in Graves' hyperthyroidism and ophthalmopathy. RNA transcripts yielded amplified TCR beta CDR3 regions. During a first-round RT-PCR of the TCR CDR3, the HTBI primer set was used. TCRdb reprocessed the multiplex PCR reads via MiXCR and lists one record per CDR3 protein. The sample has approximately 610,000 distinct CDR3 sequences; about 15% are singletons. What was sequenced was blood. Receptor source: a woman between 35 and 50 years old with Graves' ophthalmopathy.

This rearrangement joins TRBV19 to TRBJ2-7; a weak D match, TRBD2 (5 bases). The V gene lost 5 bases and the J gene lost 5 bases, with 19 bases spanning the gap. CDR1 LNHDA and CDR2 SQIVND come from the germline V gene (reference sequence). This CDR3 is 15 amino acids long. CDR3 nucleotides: TGTGCCAGTAGTCCGGGAATGGGGATGAAGGACGAGCAGTACTTC. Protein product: CASSPGMGMKDEQYF.

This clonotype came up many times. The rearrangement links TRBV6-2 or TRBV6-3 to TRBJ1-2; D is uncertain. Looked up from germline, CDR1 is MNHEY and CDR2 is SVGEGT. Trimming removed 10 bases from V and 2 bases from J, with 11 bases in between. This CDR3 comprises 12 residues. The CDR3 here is CATAELNYGYTF. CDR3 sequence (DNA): TGTGCCACAGCCGAGCTAAACTATGGCTACACCTTC.

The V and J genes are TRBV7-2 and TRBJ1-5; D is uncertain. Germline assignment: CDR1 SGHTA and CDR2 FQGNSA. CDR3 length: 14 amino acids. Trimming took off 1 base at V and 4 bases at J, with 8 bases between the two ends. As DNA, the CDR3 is TGTGCCAGCAGCTTAGTGTCCCGAAATCAGCCCCAGCATTTT. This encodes CASSLVSRNQPQHF. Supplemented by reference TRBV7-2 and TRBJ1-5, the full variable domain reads GAGVSQSPSNKVTEKGKDVELRCDPISGHTALYWYRQSLGQGLEFLIYFQGNSAPDKSGLPSDRFSAERTGGSVSTLTIQRTQQEDSAVYLCASSLVSRNQPQHFGDGTRLSIL.

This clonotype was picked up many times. CDR3 in DNA: TGCAGCGTTGGGGTGACGGCCGCTGAAGCTTTCTTT. Residues: CSVGVTAAEAFF. This sequence joins TRBV29-1 and TRBJ1-1; no clear D gene. Germline V gene lookup returns CDR1 SQVTM and CDR2 ANQGSEA. Deletions cut 4 bases from V and 6 bases from J, with 12 bases between. The CDR3 contains 12 residues.

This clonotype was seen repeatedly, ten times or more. The CDR3 loop is CSVEVRDSFGVEQFF. CDR3 nucleotides: TGCAGCGTTGAAGTAAGGGATTCCTTTGGCGTTGAGCAGTTCTTC. This chain connects TRBV29-1 to TRBJ2-1, with unresolved D. The V end lost 1 base, the J end lost 9 bases, and 19 bases lay between the germline ends. The CDR3 totals 15 residues. CDR1 and CDR2 from the germline V gene are SQVTM and ANQGSEA.

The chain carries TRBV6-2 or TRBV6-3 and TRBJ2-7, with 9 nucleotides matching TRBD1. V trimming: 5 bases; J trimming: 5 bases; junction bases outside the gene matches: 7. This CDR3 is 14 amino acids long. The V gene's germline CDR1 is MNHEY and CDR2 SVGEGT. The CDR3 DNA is TGTGCCAGCAGTACTGGGACAGGGCAAAACGAGCAGTACTTC. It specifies CASSTGTGQNEQYF.

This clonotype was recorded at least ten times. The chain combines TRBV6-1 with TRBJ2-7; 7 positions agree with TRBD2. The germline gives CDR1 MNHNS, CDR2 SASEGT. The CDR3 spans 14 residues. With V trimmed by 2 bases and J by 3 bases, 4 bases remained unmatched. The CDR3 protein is CASSELSGGYEQYF. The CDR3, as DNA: TGTGCCAGCAGTGAACTTTCGGGAGGCTACGAGCAGTACTTC.

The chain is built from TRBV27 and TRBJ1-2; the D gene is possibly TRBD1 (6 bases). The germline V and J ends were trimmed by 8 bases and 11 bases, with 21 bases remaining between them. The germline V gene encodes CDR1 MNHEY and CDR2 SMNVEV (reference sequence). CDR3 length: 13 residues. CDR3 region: CASATGSGLRYTF. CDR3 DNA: TGTGCCAGCGCGACAGGATCGGGCCTGAGGTACACCTTC.

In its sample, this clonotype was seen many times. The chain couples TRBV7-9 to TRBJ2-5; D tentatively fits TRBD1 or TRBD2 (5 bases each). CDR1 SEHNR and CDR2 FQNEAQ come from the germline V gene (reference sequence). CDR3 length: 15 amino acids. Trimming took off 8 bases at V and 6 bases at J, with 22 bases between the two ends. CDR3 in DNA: TGTGCCAGCGACGACTCCGGGACGGGGATCAAGACCCAGTACTTC. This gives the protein CASDDSGTGIKTQYF.

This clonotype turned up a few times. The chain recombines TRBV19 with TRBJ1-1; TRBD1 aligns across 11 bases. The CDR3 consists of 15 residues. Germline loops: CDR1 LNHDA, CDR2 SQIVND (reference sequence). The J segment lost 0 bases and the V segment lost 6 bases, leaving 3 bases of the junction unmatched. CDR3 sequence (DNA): TGTGCCAGTAGCGGACAGGGGGCGATGAACACTGAAGCTTTCTTT. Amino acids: CASSGQGAMNTEAFF. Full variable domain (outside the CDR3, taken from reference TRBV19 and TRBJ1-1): DGGITQSPKYLFRKEGQNVTLSCEQNLNHDAMYWYRQDPGQGLRLIYYSQIVNDFQKGDIAEGYSVSREKKESFPLTVTSAQKNPTAFYLCASSGQGAMNTEAFFGQGTRLTVV.

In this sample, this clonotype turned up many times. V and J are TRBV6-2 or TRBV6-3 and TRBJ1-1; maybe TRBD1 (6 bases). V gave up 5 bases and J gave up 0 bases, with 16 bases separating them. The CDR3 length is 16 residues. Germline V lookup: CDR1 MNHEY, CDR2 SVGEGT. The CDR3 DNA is TGTGCCAGCAGTCCCGACAGGAATCCCATGAACACTGAAGCTTTCTTT. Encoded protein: CASSPDRNPMNTEAFF.

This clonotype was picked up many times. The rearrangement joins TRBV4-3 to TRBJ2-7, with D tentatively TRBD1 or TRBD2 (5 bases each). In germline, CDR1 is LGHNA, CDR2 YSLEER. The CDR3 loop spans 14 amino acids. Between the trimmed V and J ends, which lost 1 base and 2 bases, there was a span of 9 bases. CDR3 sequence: CASSQGTGPYEQYF. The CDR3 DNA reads TGCGCCAGCAGCCAAGGGACGGGACCCTACGAGCAGTACTTC.

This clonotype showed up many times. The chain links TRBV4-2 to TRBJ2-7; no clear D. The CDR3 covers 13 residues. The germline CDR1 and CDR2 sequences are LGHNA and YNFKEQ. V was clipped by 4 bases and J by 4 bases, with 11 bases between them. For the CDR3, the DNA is TGTGCCAGCAGCCCCGACACATGGTACGAGCAGTACTTC. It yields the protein CASSPDTWYEQYF.

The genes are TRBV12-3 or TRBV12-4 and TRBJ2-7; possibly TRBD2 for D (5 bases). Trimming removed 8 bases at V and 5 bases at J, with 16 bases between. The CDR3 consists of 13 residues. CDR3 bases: TGTGCCAGCCGGAGGAATTATCCGGACGAGCAGTACTTC. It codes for CASRRNYPDEQYF.

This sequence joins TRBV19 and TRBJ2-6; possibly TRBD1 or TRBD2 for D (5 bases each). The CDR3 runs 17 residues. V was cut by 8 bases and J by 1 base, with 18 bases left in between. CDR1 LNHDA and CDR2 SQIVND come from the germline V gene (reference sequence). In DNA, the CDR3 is TGTGCCAGTCATCCGGGGCCTCTCCCATCTGGGGCCAACGTCCTGACTTTC. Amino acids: CASHPGPLPSGANVLTF.

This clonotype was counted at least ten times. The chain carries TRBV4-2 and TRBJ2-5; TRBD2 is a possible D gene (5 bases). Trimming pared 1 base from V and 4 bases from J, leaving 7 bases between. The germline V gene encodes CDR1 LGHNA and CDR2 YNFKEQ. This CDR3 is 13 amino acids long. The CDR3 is CASSQATRETQYF. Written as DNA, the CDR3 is TGTGCCAGCAGCCAAGCCACTAGAGAGACCCAGTACTTC.

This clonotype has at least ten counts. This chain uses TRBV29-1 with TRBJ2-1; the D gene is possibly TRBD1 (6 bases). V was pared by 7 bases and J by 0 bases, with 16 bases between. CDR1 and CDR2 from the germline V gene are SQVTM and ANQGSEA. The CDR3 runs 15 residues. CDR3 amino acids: CSGRGGVSSYNEQFF. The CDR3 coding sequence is TGCAGCGGGCGAGGGGGAGTGAGCTCCTACAATGAGCAGTTCTTC.

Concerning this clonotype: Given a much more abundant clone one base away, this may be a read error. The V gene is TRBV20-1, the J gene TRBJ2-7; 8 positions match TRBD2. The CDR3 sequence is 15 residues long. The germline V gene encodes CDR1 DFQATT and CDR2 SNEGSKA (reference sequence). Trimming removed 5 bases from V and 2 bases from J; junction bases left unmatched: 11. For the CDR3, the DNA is TGCAGTGCTGGTCATAGCGGGGACTCAGCCTACGAGCAGTACTTC. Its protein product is CSAGHSGDSAYEQYF.

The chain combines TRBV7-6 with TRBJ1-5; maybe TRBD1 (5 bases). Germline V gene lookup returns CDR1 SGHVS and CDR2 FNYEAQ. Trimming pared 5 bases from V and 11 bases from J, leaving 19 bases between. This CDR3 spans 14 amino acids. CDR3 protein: CASSPGHKSQSQHF. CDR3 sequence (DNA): TGTGCCAGCAGCCCCGGACATAAGTCCCAGTCCCAGCATTTT.